Given below is one T cell receptor (beta chain) in context. Repertoires were generated with immunoSEQ multiplex PCR, while TCRdb's copy carries only in-frame clones and drops some. This table holds about 180,000 clones, 94% found once. The data were taken from a study of control samples from healthy donors and cancer patients. Germline lookup yields CDR1 LGHNT and CDR2 FRNRAP. V gave up 6 bases and J gave up 1 base; unmatched junction bases: 5. The CDR3 consists of 14 residues. This receptor was taken from a woman aged 18-35 years in good health. V gene TRBV12-5 combines with J gene TRBJ1-1, with 7 nucleotides matching TRBD1. Sample: blood. In DNA, the CDR3 is TGTGCTAGTGGCTGGACAGGCGAGAACACTGAAGCTTTCTTT. This codes for CASGWTGENTEAFF.